This T cell receptor (beta chain) was profiled in a study of shared clonotypes between healthy human individuals. Study observations and caveats: Clonotypes shared by all four sorted-subset donors had higher generation probabilities than non-shared clonotypes.

The CDR3 spans 13 residues. V lost 2 bases to trimming and J lost 5 bases, with 9 bases between them. The germline V gene encodes CDR1 SSHAT and CDR2 FNYEAQ (reference sequence). The table came from immunoSEQ multiplex PCR; TCRdb's copy has only in-frame clones and leaves some out. The data contain around 640,000 clones, around 96% of them seen just once; the ten biggest clones take up roughly 0.1%. The naive CD8 subset, CD45RO-negative cells positively selected for CCR7, excluded terminally differentiated effector memory CD45RA+ cells. This clone was counted a few times. Its matching antigen is unknown.

The sequenced sample was naive CD8+ T cells sorted from blood. The source is a young woman in good health. The V gene is TRBV7-7, the J gene TRBJ1-1; D may be TRBD1 (5 bases). Here the CDR3 DNA reads TGTGCCAGCAGCTTAAGTTCAGGGACTGAAGCTTTCTTT. It encodes CASSLSSGTEAFF. The full variable domain, rest sourced from reference TRBV7-7 and TRBJ1-1, is GAGVSQSPRYKVTKRGQDVTLRCDPISSHATLYWYQQALGQGPEFLTYFNYEAQPDKSGLPSDRFSAERPEGSISTLTIQRTEQRDSAMYRCASSLSSGTEAFFGQGTRLTVV.